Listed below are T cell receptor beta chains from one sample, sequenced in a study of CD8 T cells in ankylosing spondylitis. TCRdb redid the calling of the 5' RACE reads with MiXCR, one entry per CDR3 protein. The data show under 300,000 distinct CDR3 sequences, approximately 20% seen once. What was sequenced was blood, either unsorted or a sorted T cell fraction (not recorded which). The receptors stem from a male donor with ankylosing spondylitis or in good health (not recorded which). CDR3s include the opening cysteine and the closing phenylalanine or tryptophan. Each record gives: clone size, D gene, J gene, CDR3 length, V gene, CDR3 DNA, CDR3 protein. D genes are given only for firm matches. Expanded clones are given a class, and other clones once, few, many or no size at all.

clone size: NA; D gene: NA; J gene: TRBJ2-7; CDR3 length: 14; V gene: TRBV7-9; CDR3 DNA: TGTGCCAGCAGCTTTGACCCAAGCTCCTACGAGCAGTACTTC; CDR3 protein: CASSFDPSSYEQYF
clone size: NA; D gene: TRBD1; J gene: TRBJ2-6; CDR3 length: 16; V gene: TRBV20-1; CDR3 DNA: TGCAGTGCTAGACTGGACAGGATCTCTGGGGCCAACGTCCTGACTTTC; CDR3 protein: CSARLDRISGANVLTF
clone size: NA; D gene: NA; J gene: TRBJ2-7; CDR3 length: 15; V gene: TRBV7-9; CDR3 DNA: TGTGCCAGCAGCCCGCCCGGGACGGACTCCTACGAGCAGTACTTC; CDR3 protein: CASSPPGTDSYEQYF
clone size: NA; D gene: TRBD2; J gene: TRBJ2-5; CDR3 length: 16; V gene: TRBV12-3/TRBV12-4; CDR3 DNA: TGTGCCAGCAGTTTTGTTACTAGCGGGCCGCAAGAGACCCAGTACTTC; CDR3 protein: CASSFVTSGPQETQYF
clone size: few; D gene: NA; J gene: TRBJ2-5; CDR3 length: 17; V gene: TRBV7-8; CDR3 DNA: TGTGCCAGCAGCCAGATGAGGGCGCGGGACCCCCAAGAGACCCAGTACTTC; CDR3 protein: CASSQMRARDPQETQYF
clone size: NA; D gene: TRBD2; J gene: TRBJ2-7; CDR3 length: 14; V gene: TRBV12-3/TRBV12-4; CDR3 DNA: TGTGCCAGCAGTTCGACTAGCGGGAGTGACGAGCAGTACTTC; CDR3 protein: CASSSTSGSDEQYF
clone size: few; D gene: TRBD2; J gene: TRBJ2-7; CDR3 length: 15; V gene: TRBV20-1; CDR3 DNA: TGCAGTGCTAGAGTCCTAGCGGGAGGGGTTTACGAGCAGTACTTC; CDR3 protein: CSARVLAGGVYEQYF
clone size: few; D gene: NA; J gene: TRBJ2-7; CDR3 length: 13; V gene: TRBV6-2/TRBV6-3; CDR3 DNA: TGTGCCAGCAGTTACCCCCCGGTTGGGGAGCAGTACTTC; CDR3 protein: CASSYPPVGEQYF
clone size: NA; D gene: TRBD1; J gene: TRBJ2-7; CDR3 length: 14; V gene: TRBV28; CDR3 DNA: TGTGCCAGCACCACTACCCGGGACAGCTACGAGCAGTACTTC; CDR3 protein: CASTTTRDSYEQYF
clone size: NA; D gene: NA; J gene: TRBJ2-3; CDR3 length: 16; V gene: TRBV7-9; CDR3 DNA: TGTGCCAGCAGCCACCTATCTGGGACTAGCACAGATACGCAGTATTTT; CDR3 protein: CASSHLSGTSTDTQYF
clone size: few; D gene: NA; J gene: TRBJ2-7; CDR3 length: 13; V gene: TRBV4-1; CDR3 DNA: TGCGCCAGCAGCCAAGATGGGACGCACGAGCAGTACTTC; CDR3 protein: CASSQDGTHEQYF
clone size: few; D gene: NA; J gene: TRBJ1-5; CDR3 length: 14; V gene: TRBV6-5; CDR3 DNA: TGTGCCAGCAGTTACCGGCAGGGGTTTCAGCCCCAGCATTTT; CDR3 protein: CASSYRQGFQPQHF
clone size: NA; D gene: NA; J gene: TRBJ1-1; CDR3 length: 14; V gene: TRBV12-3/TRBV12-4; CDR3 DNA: TGTGCCAGCAGTTTAGCCAGGGTTGACACTGAAGCTTTCTTT; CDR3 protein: CASSLARVDTEAFF
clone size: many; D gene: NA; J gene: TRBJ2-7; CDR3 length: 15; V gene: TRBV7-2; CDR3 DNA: TGTGCCAGCAGCTCGCGAGGGGGGGGGACGTACGAGCAGTACTTC; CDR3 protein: CASSSRGGGTYEQYF
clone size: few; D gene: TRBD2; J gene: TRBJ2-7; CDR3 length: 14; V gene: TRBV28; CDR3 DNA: TGTGCCAGCAGCCCCGGGGAGGGTAGCTACGAGCAGTACTTC; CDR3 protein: CASSPGEGSYEQYF
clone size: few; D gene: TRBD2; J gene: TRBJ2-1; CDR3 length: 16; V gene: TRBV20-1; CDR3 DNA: TGCAGTGCTAGGCCTAGCGGGAGGGTCTCCTACAATGAGCAGTTCTTC; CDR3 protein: CSARPSGRVSYNEQFF
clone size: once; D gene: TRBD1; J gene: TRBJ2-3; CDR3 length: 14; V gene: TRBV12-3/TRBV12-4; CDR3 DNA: TGTGCCAGCAGTTTCGACAGGGCGTCAGATACGCAGTATTTT; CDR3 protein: CASSFDRASDTQYF
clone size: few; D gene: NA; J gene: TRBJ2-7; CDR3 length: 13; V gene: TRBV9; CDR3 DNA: TGTGCCAGCAGCTCACTTAGAGGTCCCGAGCAGTACTTC; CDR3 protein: CASSSLRGPEQYF
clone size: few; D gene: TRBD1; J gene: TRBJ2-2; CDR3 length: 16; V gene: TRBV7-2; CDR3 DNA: TGTGCCAGCAGCTTGTACGGGGCAGGGGGCTCCGGGGAGCTGTTTTTT; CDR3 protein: CASSLYGAGGSGELFF
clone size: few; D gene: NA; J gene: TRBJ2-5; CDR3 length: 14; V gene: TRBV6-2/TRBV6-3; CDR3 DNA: TGTGCCAGCAGTTCCGTCGTGGGTCGAGAGACCCAGTACTTC; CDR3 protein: CASSSVVGRETQYF
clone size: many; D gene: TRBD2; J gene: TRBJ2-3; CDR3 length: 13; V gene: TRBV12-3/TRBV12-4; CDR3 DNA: TGTGCCACCCGGACTAGCGGGAAGGATACGCAGTATTTT; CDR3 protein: CATRTSGKDTQYF
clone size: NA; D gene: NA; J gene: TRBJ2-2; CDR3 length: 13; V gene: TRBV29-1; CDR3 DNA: TGCAGCGTTGGTTCAGGGGACACCGGGGAGCTGTTTTTT; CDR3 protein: CSVGSGDTGELFF
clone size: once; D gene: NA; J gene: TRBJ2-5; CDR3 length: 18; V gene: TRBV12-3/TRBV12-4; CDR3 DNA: TGTGCCATCACCTCGTCGACAGGGAAGGGAGGGAACCAAGAGACCCAGTACTTC; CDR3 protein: CAITSSTGKGGNQETQYF
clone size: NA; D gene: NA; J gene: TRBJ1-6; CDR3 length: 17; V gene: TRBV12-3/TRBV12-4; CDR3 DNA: TGTGCCAGCAGTTTTAGGCCCGACGGCCGAAGCAATTCACCCCTCCACTTT; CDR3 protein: CASSFRPDGRSNSPLHF
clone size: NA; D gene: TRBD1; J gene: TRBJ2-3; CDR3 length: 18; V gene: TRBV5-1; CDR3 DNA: TGCGCCAGCAGCTGGGGAACCGGGACAGCGAACATTTGGGATACGCAGTATTTT; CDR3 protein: CASSWGTGTANIWDTQYF
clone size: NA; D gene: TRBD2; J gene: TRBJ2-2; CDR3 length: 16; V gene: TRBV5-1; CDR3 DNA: TGCGCCAGCAGCTTGGAGGCTAGCGGGATATACGGGGAGCTGTTTTTT; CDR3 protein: CASSLEASGIYGELFF
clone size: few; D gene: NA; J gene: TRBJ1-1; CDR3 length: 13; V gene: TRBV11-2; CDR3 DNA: TGTGCCAGCAGCTTAGTGTCGGAGGGTGAAGCTTTCTTT; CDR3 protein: CASSLVSEGEAFF
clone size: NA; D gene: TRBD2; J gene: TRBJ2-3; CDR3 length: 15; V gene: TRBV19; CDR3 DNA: TGTGCCAGTAGTAGGCGGGAGGGCCTTGGGGATACGCAGTATTTT; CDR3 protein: CASSRREGLGDTQYF
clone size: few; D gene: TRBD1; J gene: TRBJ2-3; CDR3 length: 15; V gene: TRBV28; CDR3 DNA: TGTGCCAGCAGTTTACAGGGGGCTATCACAGATACGCAGTATTTT; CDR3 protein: CASSLQGAITDTQYF
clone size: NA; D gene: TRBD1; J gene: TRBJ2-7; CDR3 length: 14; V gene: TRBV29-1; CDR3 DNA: TGCAGCGTCGCTGGGACAGTCGGAACCTACGAGCAGTACTTC; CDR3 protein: CSVAGTVGTYEQYF
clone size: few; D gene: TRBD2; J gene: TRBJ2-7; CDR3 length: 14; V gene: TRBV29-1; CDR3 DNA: TGCAGCGTTTCGCCTAGCGGGAGGCCGTTTGAGCAGTACTTC; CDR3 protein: CSVSPSGRPFEQYF